This T cell receptor (beta chain) comes out of a study of shared clonotypes between healthy human individuals. Points from the study as a whole: Clonotypes which were not shared had lower generation probabilities than clonotypes that all four donors shared.

With respect to this clone: Its antigen remains unknown.

Generated by immunoSEQ multiplex PCR, the TCRdb table keeps only in-frame clones and is missing some. The sample lists about 1.9 million clones; about 93% were seen once. Terminally differentiated effector memory CD45RA+ cells were excluded by CCR7 positive selection of CD45RO-negative cells. Germline assignment: CDR1 MNHNS and CDR2 SASEGT. The CDR3 runs 13 residues. Trimming removed 8 bases from V and 8 bases from J, with 16 bases in between. The chain employs TRBV6-1 and TRBJ2-1, with D perhaps matching TRBD1 (7 bases). The TCR was taken from a man between 18 and 35 years old in good health. Some clones in this sample may be carry-over from other donors' samples. Sequenced: naive CD8+ T cells from PBMCs. The CDR3 is CASQPRGAHEQFF. Written as DNA, the CDR3 is TGTGCCAGCCAGCCCAGGGGGGCGCATGAGCAGTTCTTC.